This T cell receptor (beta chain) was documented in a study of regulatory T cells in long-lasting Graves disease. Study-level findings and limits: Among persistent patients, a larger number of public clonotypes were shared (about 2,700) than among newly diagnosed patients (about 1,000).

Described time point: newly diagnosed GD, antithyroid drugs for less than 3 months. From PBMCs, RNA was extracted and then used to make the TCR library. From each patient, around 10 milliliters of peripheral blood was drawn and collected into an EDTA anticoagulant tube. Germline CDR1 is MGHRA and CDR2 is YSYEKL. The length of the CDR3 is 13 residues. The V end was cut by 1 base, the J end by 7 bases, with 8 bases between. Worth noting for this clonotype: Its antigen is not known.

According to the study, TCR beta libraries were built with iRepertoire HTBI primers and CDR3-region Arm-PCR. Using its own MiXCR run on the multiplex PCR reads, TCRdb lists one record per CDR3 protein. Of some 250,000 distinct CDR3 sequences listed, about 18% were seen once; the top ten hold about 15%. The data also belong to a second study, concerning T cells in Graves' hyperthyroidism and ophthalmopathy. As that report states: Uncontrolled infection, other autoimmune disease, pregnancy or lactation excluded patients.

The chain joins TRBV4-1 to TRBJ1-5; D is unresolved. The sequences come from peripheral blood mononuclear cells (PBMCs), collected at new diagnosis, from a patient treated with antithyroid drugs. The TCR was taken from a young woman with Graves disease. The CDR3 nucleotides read TGCGCCAGCAGCCAAGGGGAGCGGCAGCCCCAGCATTTT. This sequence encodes CASSQGERQPQHF.